This TCR beta chain is drawn from a study of blood T cell repertoires in COVID-19. Study-wide background: Acute and convalescent COVID-19 samples came from the United States, Italy and Spain. Sources were T cells, B-cell-depleted T cells, or PBMCs; the material itself was cDNA or gDNA.

The CDR3 is made up of 12 amino acids. Germline values: CDR1 GTSNPN, CDR2 SVGIG (reference sequence). With 3 bases removed from V and 2 bases from J, the gap between germline ends came to 7 bases. As processed by the authors: Reference gene primer amplification yielded estimated nucleated cell counts. Data came from immunoSEQ multiplex PCR; TCRdb stores just in-frame clones and leaves some out. For V, J and clone size, that table is used; D and trimming come from the DNA. Of approximately 400,000 clones detected, approximately 77% appear once; the ten largest clones hold roughly 1.2%. This TCR came from a human donor with acute or convalescent COVID-19. The donor label of this sample is uncertain. The sequenced sample was peripheral blood. The chain employs TRBV30 and TRBJ1-2; no clear D. This CDR3 is CAWSRGNYGYTF. CDR3 nucleotides: TGTGCCTGGAGCCGCGGGAACTATGGCTACACCTTC.